A single sample is the source of the 26 T cell receptor beta chains below, sequenced in a study of T cell responses to AZD1222 COVID-19 vaccine. The assay was immunoSEQ multiplex PCR, and TCRdb's table has in-frame clones only and misses some. The sample contains approximately 150,000 clones, about 91% of which appear only once. The sequencing here drew on peripheral blood, taken on day 0 of AZD1222 vaccination. The source is an adult in good health.

CDR3 residues: CASSIAAGGSYEQYF. For the CDR3, the DNA is TGTGCCAGTAGTATAGCGGCAGGGGGCTCCTACGAGCAGTACTTC. J is TRBJ2-7 and V is TRBV19; TRBD1 matches 7 bases. The V gene end was trimmed by 1 base and the J gene end by 0 bases; junction bases not matched to a gene: 3. CDR3 length equals 15 residues. From germline, CDR1 is LNHDA and CDR2 SQIVND (reference sequence).

The sample holds one count of this clone. The gene calls are TRBV6-2 or TRBV6-3 and TRBJ2-7, with 7 bases lining up with TRBD2. J lost 4 bases, V lost 1 base, and 10 bases had no gene match. CDR3 length: 16 residues. CDR1 MNHEY and CDR2 SVGEGT come from the germline V gene. The DNA of the CDR3 is TGTGCCAGCAGTTACTTACTCCAAGGGAGGGGTTACGAGCAGTACTTC. It codes for CASSYLLQGRGYEQYF.

The chain combines TRBV7-9 with TRBJ1-2; D possibly corresponds to TRBD1 (5 bases). The germline V and J ends were trimmed by 5 bases and 4 bases, with 17 bases remaining between them. There are 15 residues in the CDR3. The V gene's germline CDR1 is SEHNR and CDR2 FQNEAQ (reference sequence). Here the CDR3 reads CASSAGTGNFYGYTF. The CDR3 DNA reads as TGTGCCAGCAGCGCTGGGACTGGAAACTTCTATGGCTACACCTTC.

In this sample, this clone turned up once. The V gene is TRBV19, the J gene TRBJ1-1; D not certain. Trimming shortened V by 7 bases and J by 1 base, and 4 bases separated the two germline ends. The CDR3 sequence is 11 residues long. The germline gives CDR1 LNHDA, CDR2 SQIVND (reference sequence). The CDR3 nucleotides are TGTGCCAGTAATACGAACACTGAAGCTTTCTTT. It is translated as CASNTNTEAFF.

The chain employs TRBV29-1 and TRBJ1-2; D perhaps matches TRBD1 (5 bases). The length of the CDR3 is 13 residues. The germline CDR1 and CDR2 sequences are SQVTM and ANQGSEA. Trimming pared 5 bases from V and 0 bases from J, leaving 10 bases between. CDR3 residues: CSVSQGANYGYTF. As DNA, the CDR3 is TGCAGCGTTTCTCAGGGAGCTAACTATGGCTACACCTTC.

This chain connects TRBV27 to TRBJ2-7; 7 bases fit TRBD1. Germline CDR1 and CDR2: MNHEY and SMNVEV (reference sequence). The ends lost 8 bases at V and 3 bases at J; junction bases unmatched: 7. The CDR3 covers 13 residues. In nucleotides, the CDR3 is TGTGCCAGCTACGGCCCAGGGGGCTACGAGCAGTACTTC. Residues: CASYGPGGYEQYF.

This rearrangement joins TRBV6-5 to TRBJ2-3; D might be TRBD1 (7 bases). Per the germline V gene, CDR1 is MNHEY and CDR2 is SVGAGI. V was clipped by 7 bases and J by 5 bases, with 13 bases between them. The CDR3 is 13 amino acids. The CDR3 sequence: CASNGGTEDTQYF. CDR3 nucleotides: TGTGCCAGCAATGGCGGGACAGAAGATACGCAGTATTTT.

To note about this clone: One end of the junction varies from germline; a read error may be responsible. This chain uses TRBV7-7 with TRBJ2-5; a weak D match, TRBD2 (5 bases). CDR3 size: 16 residues. In germline, CDR1 is SSHAT, CDR2 FNYEAQ (reference sequence). This CDR3 is CASSLAPGSEQETQYF. The CDR3 nucleotides read TGTGCTAGCAGCTTAGCTCCGGGGAGCGAACAAGAGACCCAGTACTTC.

The chain links TRBV5-1 to TRBJ2-1; the match to TRBD2 covers 7 bases. The germline V gene has CDR1 SGHRS and CDR2 YFSETQ. The CDR3 runs 15 residues. Losses at the gene ends were 4 bases for V and 15 bases for J; bases not matched to a gene: 19. CDR3 in DNA: TGCGCCAGCAGCAGTGCCCTGGGCTCTAGCGGCGAGGGGTTCTTC. Amino acid sequence: CASSSALGSSGEGFF.

V gene TRBV9 combines with J gene TRBJ1-2; tentative D call: TRBD1 (5 bases). Germline V gene data show CDR1 as SGDLS and CDR2 as YYNGEE. The CDR3 is made up of 15 amino acids. The V and J ends lost 3 bases and 3 bases respectively, with 15 bases between them. CDR3 residues: CASSGFGRVHYGYTF. The DNA for the CDR3 is TGTGCCAGCAGCGGGTTCGGCAGGGTTCACTATGGCTACACCTTC.

The V and J genes are TRBV3-1 (or the pseudogene TRBV3-2) and TRBJ2-1, with 12 bases that match TRBD2. Germline CDR1 is LGHDT and CDR2 is YNNKEL (reference sequence). Unmatched junction bases numbered 16, after V lost 4 bases and J lost 15 bases. The CDR3 runs to 16 residues. This CDR3 is CASSRWTSGVPGGLFF. The CDR3, as DNA: TGTGCCAGCAGCCGCTGGACTAGCGGGGTCCCTGGAGGGCTGTTCTTC.

In the case of this clone: The same CDR3 can be traced to other DNA sequences in this sample. The DNA of the CDR3 is TGTGCCAGCAGCGTAGGTATGAACACTGAAGCTTTCTTT. This encodes CASSVGMNTEAFF. The chain links TRBV9 to TRBJ1-1; no firm D call. Germline-derived CDR1 and CDR2 are SGDLS and YYNGEE. CDR3 size: 13 residues. The germline V and J ends were trimmed by 0 bases and 0 bases, with 3 bases remaining between them.

The chain couples TRBV6-4 to TRBJ1-1; D is uncertain. Trimming took off 5 bases at V and 0 bases at J, with 7 bases between the two ends. There are 13 residues in the CDR3. Germline CDR1 and CDR2: MRHNA and SNTAGT. CDR3 protein: CASSKLLNTEAFF. Written as DNA, the CDR3 is TGTGCCAGCAGTAAACTGTTGAACACTGAAGCTTTCTTT.

The rearrangement uses TRBV5-1 and TRBJ1-1; D unresolved. V lost 1 base and J lost 4, with 11 bases in between. This CDR3 has 14 amino acids. CDR1 and CDR2 from the germline V gene are SGHRS and YFSETQ. The CDR3 loop is CASSLPAAGTEAFF. In nucleotides, the CDR3 is TGCGCCAGCAGCTTGCCTGCTGCTGGCACTGAAGCTTTCTTT.

The chain employs TRBV28 and TRBJ1-1, with D unresolved. From germline, CDR1 is MDHEN and CDR2 SYDVKM. This CDR3 comprises 15 residues. Trimming pared 6 bases from V and 6 bases from J, leaving 20 bases between. The chain's CDR3 is CASSTPTLTAAEAFF. CDR3 nucleotide sequence: TGTGCCAGCAGCACCCCGACCCTCACGGCGGCTGAAGCTTTCTTT.

This clone has only a few counts. The chain links TRBV7-9 to TRBJ2-7; perhaps D is TRBD1 or TRBD2 (5 bases each). V dropped 5 bases and J dropped 7 bases, with 15 bases sitting between them. CDR1 and CDR2 (germline): SEHNR, FQNEAQ (reference sequence). CDR3 length: 13 amino acids. The CDR3 here is CASSPGSRGEQYF. The CDR3 DNA sequence: TGTGCCAGCAGCCCAGGGTCACGGGGAGAGCAGTACTTC.

This chain connects TRBV5-1 to TRBJ2-7, with 8 positions matching TRBD1. There are 17 residues in the CDR3. Looked up from germline, CDR1 is SGHRS and CDR2 is YFSETQ. V lost 1 base, J lost 4 bases, and 13 bases stayed unmatched. The CDR3 region has the DNA TGCGCCAGCAGCTTGCTCACCGCCGGACAGGGTGATTACGAGCAGTACTTC. Its protein product is CASSLLTAGQGDYEQYF.

The chain links TRBV3-1 (or the pseudogene TRBV3-2) to TRBJ1-2; unclear D gene. CDR3 length equals 15 residues. Germline CDR1 reads LGHDT; CDR2 reads YNNKEL (reference sequence). Trimming took off 0 bases at V and 4 bases at J, with 12 bases between the two ends. The CDR3 coding sequence is TGTGCCAGCAGCCAAGATTTGGAAGCAGGCTATGGCTACACCTTC. This translates into CASSQDLEAGYGYTF.

The chain recombines TRBV25-1 with TRBJ1-1; D not certain. The CDR3 runs to 12 residues. Germline V gives CDR1 MGHDK, CDR2 SYGVNS. The germline V and J ends were trimmed by 6 bases and 5 bases, with 10 bases remaining between them. The CDR3 DNA sequence: TGTGCCAGCAGGTCCCTCGGTACTGAAGCTTTCTTT. As protein: CASRSLGTEAFF. Full variable domain (rest looked up from reference TRBV25-1 and TRBJ1-1): EADIYQTPRYLVIGTGKKITLECSQTMGHDKMYWYQQDPGMELHLIHYSYGVNSTEKGDLSSESTVSRIRTEHFPLTLESARPSHTSQYLCASRSLGTEAFFGQGTRLTVV.

The gene calls are TRBV7-8 and TRBJ2-5; D remains ambiguous. CDR1 and CDR2 (germline): SGHVS, FQNEAQ. V was trimmed by 0 bases and J by 1 base, leaving 6 bases between them. The CDR3 has 14 amino acids. The CDR3 is CASSLASLQETQYF. In nucleotides, the CDR3 is TGTGCCAGCAGCTTAGCGAGCCTCCAAGAGACCCAGTACTTC.

The V and J genes are TRBV28 and TRBJ1-2, with 9 bases that match TRBD1. Per germline, CDR1 MDHEN and CDR2 SYDVKM. This CDR3 has 15 amino acids. V lost 10 bases, J lost 4 bases, and 13 bases stayed unmatched. The CDR3: CAIPNFTGQGYGYTF. The CDR3 DNA reads as TGTGCCATCCCTAACTTTACGGGACAGGGCTATGGCTACACCTTC.

The gene calls are TRBV19 and TRBJ1-1, with D uncertain. The CDR3 spans 13 residues. With 5 bases removed from V and 1 base from J, the gap between germline ends came to 8 bases. CDR1 and CDR2 from the germline V gene are LNHDA and SQIVND (reference sequence). CDR3 in amino acids: CASSSQKNTEAFF. The CDR3 DNA reads as TGTGCCAGTAGTTCACAGAAGAACACTGAAGCTTTCTTT.

Here the CDR3 DNA reads TGCGCCAGCAGCTGGACAGGGTTTGACTATGGCTACACCTTC. Protein: CASSWTGFDYGYTF. This chain joins TRBV5-1 and TRBJ1-2; 8 nucleotides agree with TRBD1. This CDR3 contains 14 residues. The junction had 4 bases not matched to a gene; V was cut back by 3 bases and J by 3 bases. From germline, CDR1 is SGHRS and CDR2 YFSETQ.

V and J are TRBV7-6 and TRBJ2-1; TRBD2 matches 14 bases. This CDR3 region has 16 residues. V gave up 2 bases and J gave up 8 bases; unmatched junction bases: 5. Germline V gene sequence: CDR1 SGHVS, CDR2 FNYEAQ. CDR3: CASSLRGTSGGDEQFF. The CDR3 DNA sequence: TGTGCCAGCAGCTTAAGGGGGACTAGCGGGGGTGATGAGCAGTTCTTC.

The chain has TRBV24-1 and TRBJ1-2; D not certain. CDR1 is KGHDR, CDR2 SFDVKD, per germline. The CDR3 length is 12 residues. V dropped 7 bases and J dropped 1 base, with 6 bases sitting between them. CDR3 sequence (DNA): TGTGCCACCAGCGCTAGTAACTATGGCTACACCTTC. Its protein product is CATSASNYGYTF.

In this sample, this clone turned up once. J is TRBJ1-3 and V is TRBV3-1 (or the pseudogene TRBV3-2), with a tentative D call TRBD1 (5 bases). V was shortened by 4 bases and J by 1 base, with 17 bases between the two germline ends. The germline V gene has CDR1 LGHDT and CDR2 YNNKEL (reference sequence). The CDR3 length is 17 residues. The CDR3 coding sequence is TGTGCCAGCAGCCCCGGGGGGGGACGGCAGTCTGGAAACACCATATATTTT. It translates to CASSPGGGRQSGNTIYF.